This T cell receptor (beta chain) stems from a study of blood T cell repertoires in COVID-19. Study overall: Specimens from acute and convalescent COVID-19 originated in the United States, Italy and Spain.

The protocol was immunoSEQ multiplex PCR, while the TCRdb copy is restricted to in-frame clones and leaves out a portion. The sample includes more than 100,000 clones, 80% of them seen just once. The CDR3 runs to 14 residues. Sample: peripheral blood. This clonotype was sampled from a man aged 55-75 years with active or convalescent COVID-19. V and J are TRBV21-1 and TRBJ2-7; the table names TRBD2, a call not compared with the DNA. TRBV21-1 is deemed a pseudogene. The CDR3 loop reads CASRERVGVYEQYF. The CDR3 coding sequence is TGTGCCAGCAGAGAGCGGGTGGGGGTCTACGAGCAGTACTTC.